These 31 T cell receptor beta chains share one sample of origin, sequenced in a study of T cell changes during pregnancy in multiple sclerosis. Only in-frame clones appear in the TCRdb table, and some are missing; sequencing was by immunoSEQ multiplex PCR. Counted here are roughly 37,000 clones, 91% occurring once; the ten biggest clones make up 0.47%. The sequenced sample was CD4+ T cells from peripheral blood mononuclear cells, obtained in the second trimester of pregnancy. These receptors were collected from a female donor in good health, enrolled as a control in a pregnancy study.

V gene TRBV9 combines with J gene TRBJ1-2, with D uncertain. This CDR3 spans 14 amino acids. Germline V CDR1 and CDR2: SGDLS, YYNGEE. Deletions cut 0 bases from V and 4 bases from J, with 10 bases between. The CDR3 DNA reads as TGTGCCAGCAGCGTAGGTGGGCCCCCCTATGGCTACACCTTC. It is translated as CASSVGGPPYGYTF.

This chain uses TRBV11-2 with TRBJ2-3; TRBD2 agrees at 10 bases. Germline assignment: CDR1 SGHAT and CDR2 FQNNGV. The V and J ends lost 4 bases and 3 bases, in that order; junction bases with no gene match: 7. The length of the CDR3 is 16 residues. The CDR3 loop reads CASSSYLSGRTDTQYF. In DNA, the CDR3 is TGTGCCAGCAGCTCTTATCTTAGCGGGAGGACAGATACGCAGTATTTT.

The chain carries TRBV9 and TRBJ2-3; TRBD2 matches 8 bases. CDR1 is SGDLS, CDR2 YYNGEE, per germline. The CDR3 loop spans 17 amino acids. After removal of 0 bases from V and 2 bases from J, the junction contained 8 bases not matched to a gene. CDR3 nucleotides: TGTGCCAGCAGCGTAGACCCCCCCGGACTAGCCACAGATACGCAGTATTTT. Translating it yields CASSVDPPGLATDTQYF.

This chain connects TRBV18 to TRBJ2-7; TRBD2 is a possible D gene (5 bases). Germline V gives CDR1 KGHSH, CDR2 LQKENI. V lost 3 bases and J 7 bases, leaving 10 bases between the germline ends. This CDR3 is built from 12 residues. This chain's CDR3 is CASSPVEGEQYF. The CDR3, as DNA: TGTGCCAGCTCACCCGTCGAGGGAGAGCAGTACTTC.

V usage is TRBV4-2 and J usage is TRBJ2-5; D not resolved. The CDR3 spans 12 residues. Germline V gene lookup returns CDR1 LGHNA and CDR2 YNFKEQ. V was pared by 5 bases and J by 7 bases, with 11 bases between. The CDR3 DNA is TGTGCCAGCAGCGCATCCACTGGGACCCAGTACTTC. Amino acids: CASSASTGTQYF.

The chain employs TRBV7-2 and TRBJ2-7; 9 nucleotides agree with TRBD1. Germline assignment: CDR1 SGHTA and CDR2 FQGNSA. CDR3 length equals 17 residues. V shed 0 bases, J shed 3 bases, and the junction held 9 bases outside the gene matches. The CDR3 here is CASSLAKAGTGFYEQYF. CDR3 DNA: TGTGCCAGCAGCTTAGCCAAGGCCGGGACAGGGTTCTACGAGCAGTACTTC.

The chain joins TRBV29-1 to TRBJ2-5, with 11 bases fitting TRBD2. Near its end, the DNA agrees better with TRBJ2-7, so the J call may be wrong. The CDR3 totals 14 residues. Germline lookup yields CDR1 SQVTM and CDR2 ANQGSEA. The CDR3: CSVDELAGVGEQYF. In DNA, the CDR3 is TGCAGCGTTGATGAACTAGCGGGAGTTGGCGAGCAGTACTTC.

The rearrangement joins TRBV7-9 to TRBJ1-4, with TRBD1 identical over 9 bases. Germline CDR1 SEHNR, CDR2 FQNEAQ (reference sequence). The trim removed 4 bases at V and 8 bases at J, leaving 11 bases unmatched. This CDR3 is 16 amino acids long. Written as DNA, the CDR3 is TGTGCCAGCAGCTCAGGGTCACAGGGGGCCGGCGAAAAACTGTTTTTT. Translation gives CASSSGSQGAGEKLFF. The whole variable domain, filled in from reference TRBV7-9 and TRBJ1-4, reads DTGVSQNPRHKITKRGQNVTFRCDPISEHNRLYWYRQTLGQGPEFLTYFQNEAQLEKSRLLSDRFSAERPKGSFSTLEIQRTEQGDSAMYLCASSSGSQGAGEKLFFGSGTQLSVL.

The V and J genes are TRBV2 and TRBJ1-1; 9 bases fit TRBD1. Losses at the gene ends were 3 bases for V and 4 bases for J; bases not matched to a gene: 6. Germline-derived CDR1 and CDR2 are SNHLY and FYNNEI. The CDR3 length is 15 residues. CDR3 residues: CASSDPGTGLTEAFF. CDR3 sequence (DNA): TGTGCCAGCAGTGATCCCGGGACAGGGCTCACTGAAGCTTTCTTT.

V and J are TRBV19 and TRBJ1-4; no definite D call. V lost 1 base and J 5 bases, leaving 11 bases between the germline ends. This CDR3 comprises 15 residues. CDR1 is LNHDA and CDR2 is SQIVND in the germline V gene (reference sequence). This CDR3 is CASSIVEARNEKLFF. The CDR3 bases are TGTGCCAGTAGTATAGTAGAGGCGAGAAATGAAAAACTGTTTTTT.

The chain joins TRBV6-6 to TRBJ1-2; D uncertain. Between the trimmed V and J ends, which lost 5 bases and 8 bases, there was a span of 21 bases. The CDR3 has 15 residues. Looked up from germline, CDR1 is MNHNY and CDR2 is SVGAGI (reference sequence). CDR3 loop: CASSLDRTGRRGYTF. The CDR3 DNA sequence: TGTGCCAGCAGTCTAGATCGGACCGGTCGGAGGGGCTACACCTTC.

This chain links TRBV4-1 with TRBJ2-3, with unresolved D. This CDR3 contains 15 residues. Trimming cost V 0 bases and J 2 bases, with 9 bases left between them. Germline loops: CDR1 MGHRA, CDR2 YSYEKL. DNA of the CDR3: TGCGCCAGCAGCCAAGATATCCTACTCACAGATACGCAGTATTTT. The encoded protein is CASSQDILLTDTQYF.

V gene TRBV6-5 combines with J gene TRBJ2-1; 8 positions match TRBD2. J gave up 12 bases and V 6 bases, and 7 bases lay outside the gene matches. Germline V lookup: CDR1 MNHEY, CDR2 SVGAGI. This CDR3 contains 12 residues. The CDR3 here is CASSRERERQFF. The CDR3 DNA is TGTGCCAGCAGCCGCGAGCGGGAGCGGCAGTTCTTC.

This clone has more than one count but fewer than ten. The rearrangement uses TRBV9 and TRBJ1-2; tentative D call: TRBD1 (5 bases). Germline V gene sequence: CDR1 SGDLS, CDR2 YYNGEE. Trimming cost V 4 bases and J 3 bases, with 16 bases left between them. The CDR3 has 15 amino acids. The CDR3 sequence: CASSTAGGNDYGYTF. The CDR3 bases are TGTGCCAGCAGCACGGCGGGGGGGAATGACTATGGCTACACCTTC.

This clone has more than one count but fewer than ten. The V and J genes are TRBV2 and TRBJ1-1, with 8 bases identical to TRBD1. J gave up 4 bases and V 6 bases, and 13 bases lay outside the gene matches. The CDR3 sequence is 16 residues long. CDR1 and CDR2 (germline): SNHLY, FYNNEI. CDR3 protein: CASRTGTGGRSTEAFF. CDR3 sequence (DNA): TGTGCCAGCAGAACCGGGACAGGCGGTAGAAGCACTGAAGCTTTCTTT.

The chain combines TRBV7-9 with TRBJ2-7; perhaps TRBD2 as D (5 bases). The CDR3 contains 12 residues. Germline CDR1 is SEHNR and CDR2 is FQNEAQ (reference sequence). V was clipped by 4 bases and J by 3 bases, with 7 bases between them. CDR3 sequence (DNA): TGTGCCAGCAGCTCGGGAATCTACGAGCAGTACTTC. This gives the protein CASSSGIYEQYF.

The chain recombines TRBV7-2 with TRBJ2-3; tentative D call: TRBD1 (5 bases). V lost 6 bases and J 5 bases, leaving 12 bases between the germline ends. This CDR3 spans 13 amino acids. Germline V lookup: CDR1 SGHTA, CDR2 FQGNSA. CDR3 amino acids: CASRGHQGDTQYF. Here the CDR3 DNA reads TGTGCCAGCAGAGGGCACCAGGGAGATACGCAGTATTTT.

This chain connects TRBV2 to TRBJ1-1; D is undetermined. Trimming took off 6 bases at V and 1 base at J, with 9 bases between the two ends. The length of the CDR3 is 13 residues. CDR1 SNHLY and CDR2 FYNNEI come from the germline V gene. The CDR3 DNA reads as TGTGCCAGCAGGGCACGCTCGAACACTGAAGCTTTCTTT. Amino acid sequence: CASRARSNTEAFF.

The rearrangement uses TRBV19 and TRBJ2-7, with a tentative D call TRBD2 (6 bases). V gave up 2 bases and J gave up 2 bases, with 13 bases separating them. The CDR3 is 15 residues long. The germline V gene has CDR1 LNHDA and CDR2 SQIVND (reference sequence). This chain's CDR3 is CASSIPGAGTYEQYF. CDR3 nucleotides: TGTGCCAGTAGTATACCGGGCGCGGGAACCTACGAGCAGTACTTC. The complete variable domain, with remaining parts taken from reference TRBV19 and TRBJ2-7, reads DGGITQSPKYLFRKEGQNVTLSCEQNLNHDAMYWYRQDPGQGLRLIYYSQIVNDFQKGDIAEGYSVSREKKESFPLTVTSAQKNPTAFYLCASSIPGAGTYEQYFGPGTRLTVT.

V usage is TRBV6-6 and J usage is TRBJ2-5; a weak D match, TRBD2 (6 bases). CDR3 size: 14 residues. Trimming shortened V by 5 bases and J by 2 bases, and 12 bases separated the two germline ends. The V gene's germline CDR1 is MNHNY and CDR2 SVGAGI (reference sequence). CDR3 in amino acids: CASSRDGGQETQYF. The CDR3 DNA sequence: TGTGCCAGCAGTCGGGACGGAGGGCAAGAGACCCAGTACTTC.

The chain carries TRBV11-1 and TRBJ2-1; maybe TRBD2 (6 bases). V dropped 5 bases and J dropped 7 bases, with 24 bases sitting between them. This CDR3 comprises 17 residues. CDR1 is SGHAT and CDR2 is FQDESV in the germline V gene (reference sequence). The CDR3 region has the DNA TGTGCCAGCAGCCCGAAGGAGGGGCGGGTCACGTCAAATGAGCAGTTCTTC. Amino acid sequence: CASSPKEGRVTSNEQFF.

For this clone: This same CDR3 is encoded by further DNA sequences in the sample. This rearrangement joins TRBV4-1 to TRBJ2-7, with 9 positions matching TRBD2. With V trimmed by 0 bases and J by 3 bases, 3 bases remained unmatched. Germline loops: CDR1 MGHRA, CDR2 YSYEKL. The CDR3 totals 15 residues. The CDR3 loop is CASSQEVAGVYEQYF. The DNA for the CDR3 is TGCGCCAGCAGCCAAGAGGTAGCGGGAGTCTACGAGCAGTACTTC.

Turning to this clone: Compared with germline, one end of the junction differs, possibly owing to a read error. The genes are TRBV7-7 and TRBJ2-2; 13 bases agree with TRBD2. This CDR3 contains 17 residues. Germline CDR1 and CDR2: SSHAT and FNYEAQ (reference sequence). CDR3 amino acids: CASSLTSGGPPTGELFF. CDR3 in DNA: TGTGCTAGCAGCCTGACTAGCGGGGGGCCGCCGACCGGGGAGCTGTTTTTT.

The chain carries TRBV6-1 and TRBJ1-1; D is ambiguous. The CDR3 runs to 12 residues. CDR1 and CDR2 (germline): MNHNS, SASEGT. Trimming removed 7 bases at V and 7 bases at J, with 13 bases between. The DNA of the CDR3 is TGTGCCAGCACCGAGGGTCGAATTGAAGCTTTCTTT. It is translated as CASTEGRIEAFF.

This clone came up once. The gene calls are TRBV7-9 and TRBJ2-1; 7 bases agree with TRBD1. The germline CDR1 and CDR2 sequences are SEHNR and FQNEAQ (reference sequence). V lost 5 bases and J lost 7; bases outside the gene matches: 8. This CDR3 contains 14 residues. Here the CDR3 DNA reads TGTGCCAGCAGCACCCGGGACAGCCGGAATGAGCAGTTCTTC. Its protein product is CASSTRDSRNEQFF.

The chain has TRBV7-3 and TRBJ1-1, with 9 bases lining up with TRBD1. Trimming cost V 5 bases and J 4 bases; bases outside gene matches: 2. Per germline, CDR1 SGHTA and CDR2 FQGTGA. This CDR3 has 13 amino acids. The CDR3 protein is CASSRDRVTEAFF. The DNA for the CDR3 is TGTGCCAGCAGCCGGGACAGGGTCACTGAAGCTTTCTTT. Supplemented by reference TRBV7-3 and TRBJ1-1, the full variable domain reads GAGVSQTPSNKVTEKGKYVELRCDPISGHTALYWYRQSLGQGPEFLIYFQGTGAADDSGLPNDRFFAVRPEGSVSTLKIQRTERGDSAVYLCASSRDRVTEAFFGQGTRLTVV.

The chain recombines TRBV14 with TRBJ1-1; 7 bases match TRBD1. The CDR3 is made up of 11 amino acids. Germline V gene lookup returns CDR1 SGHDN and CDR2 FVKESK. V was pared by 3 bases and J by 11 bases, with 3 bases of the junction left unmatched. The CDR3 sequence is CASSHDREAFF. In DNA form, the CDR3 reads TGTGCCAGCAGCCATGACAGGGAGGCTTTCTTT.

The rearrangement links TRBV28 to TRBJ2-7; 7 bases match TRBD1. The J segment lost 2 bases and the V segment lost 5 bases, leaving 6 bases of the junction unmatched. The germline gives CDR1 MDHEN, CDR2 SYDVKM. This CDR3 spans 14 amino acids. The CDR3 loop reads CASSVNRGPYEQYF. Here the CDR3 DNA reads TGTGCCAGCAGTGTCAACAGGGGCCCCTACGAGCAGTACTTC.

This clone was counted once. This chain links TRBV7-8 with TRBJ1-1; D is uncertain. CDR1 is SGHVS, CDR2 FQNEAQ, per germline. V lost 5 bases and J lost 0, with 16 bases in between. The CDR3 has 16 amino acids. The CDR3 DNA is TGTGCCAGCAGCGGCACTAGGGAGGCCATGAACACTGAAGCTTTCTTT. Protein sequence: CASSGTREAMNTEAFF. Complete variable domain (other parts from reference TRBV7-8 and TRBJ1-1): GAGVSQSPRYKVAKRGQDVALRCDPISGHVSLFWYQQALGQGPEFLTYFQNEAQLDKSGLPSDRFFAERPEGSVSTLKIQRTQQEDSAVYLCASSGTREAMNTEAFFGQGTRLTVV.

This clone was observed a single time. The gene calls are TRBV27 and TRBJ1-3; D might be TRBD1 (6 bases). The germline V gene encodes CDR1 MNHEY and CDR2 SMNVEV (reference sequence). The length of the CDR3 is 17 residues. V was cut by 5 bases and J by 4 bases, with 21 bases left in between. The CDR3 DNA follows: TGTGCCAGCAGTCGGCAGGGGACCACCCTTGTCGGAAACACCATATATTTT. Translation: CASSRQGTTLVGNTIYF.

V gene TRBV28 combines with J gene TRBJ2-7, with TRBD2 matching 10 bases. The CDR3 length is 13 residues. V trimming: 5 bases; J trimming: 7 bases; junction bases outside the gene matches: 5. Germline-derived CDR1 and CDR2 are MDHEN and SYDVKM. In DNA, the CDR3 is TGTGCCAGCAGTCCTAGCGGGAGACTTGAGCAGTACTTC. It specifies CASSPSGRLEQYF.